This T cell receptor (beta chain) is from a study of T cell repertoires in cytomegalovirus infection. The length of the CDR3 is 16 residues. In germline, CDR1 is MNHEY, CDR2 SVGEGT. Trimming removed 0 bases from V and 0 bases from J, with 9 bases in between. TCRdb fed the reads into MiXCR, producing one record per CDR3 protein. Of 150,000 to 200,000 distinct CDR3 sequences listed, nearly 9.5% are singletons. This clonotype was found many times. The TCR comes from a human donor in good health (CMV status not recorded). Some clones in this sample may be carry-over from other donors' samples. The chain combines TRBV6-2 or TRBV6-3 with TRBJ1-3; D not certain. Sequencing input: PBMCs. The CDR3 DNA sequence: TGTGCCAGCAGTTACTCCGGCGTGAGCTCTGGAAACACCATATATTTT. Translating gives CASSYSGVSSGNTIYF.